The 13 T cell receptor beta chains below all came from one sample that was sequenced in a study of a mutant IDH1 vaccine in newly diagnosed glioma. Profiling relied on immunoSEQ multiplex PCR, and the TCRdb table lists in-frame clones only, not all of them. The data show approximately 100,000 clones, about 87% seen once. This sample's time point: baseline, week 1 (first vaccination visit). Treatment meaning: pre-vaccination baseline after standard-of-care therapy. Sequenced here: PBMCs, sampled from a glioma patient treated with radiotherapy, temozolomide or both. These receptors were taken from a woman aged 45-59 years with glioma.

This chain links TRBV9 with TRBJ2-7; the D gene is possibly TRBD1 (6 bases). The CDR3 totals 14 residues. Germline CDR1 SGDLS, CDR2 YYNGEE. Trimming cost V 2 bases and J 1 base, with 10 bases left between them. The CDR3 loop is CASSVTGQSYEQYF. The CDR3 DNA follows: TGTGCCAGCAGCGTGACTGGACAGTCCTACGAGCAGTACTTC.

The chain joins TRBV6-4 to TRBJ2-1; possible D gene TRBD2, 7 bases. The CDR3 is made up of 16 amino acids. The germline V gene encodes CDR1 MRHNA and CDR2 SNTAGT. Trimming pared 4 bases from V and 2 bases from J, leaving 15 bases between. The CDR3 loop is CASSATGSGAYNEQFF. As DNA, the CDR3 is TGTGCCAGCAGTGCCACAGGGAGCGGGGCCTACAATGAGCAGTTCTTC.

This chain joins TRBV4-1 and TRBJ1-2, with 7 bases identical to TRBD1. The CDR3 totals 19 residues. J lost 0 bases, V lost 2 bases, and 15 bases had no gene match. The germline V gene has CDR1 MGHRA and CDR2 YSYEKL. The CDR3 DNA reads TGCGCCAGCAGCCAAATACAACCCGTGGGGACAGAAGCTAACTATGGCTACACCTTC. Its protein is CASSQIQPVGTEANYGYTF.

The gene calls are TRBV19 and TRBJ2-3; no reliable D call. The CDR3 consists of 16 residues. Trimming took off 1 base at V and 2 bases at J, with 13 bases between the two ends. CDR1 and CDR2 from the germline V gene are LNHDA and SQIVND (reference sequence). This chain's CDR3 is CASSIVLAVDTDTQYF. DNA for the CDR3: TGTGCCAGTAGTATAGTGTTGGCGGTAGACACAGATACGCAGTATTTT.

The chain uses TRBV7-8 and TRBJ2-1; D is ambiguous. V dropped 0 bases and J dropped 0 bases, with 18 bases sitting between them. From germline, CDR1 is SGHVS and CDR2 FQNEAQ. The CDR3 contains 19 residues. CDR3 loop: CASSLAISLRHLSYNEQFF. The CDR3 DNA reads TGTGCCAGCAGCTTAGCGATATCCTTGCGGCACCTCTCCTACAATGAGCAGTTCTTC.

The chain is built from TRBV7-3 and TRBJ2-1; weak D call: TRBD1 (5 bases). Trimming shortened V by 3 bases and J by 3 bases, and 9 bases separated the two germline ends. CDR1 and CDR2 from the germline V gene are SGHTA and FQGTGA. There are 14 residues in the CDR3. The CDR3 coding sequence is TGTGCCAGCAGCTTTGACAGAAACTACAATGAGCAGTTCTTC. This gives the protein CASSFDRNYNEQFF. Drawing the rest from reference TRBV7-3 and TRBJ2-1, the complete variable domain is GAGVSQTPSNKVTEKGKYVELRCDPISGHTALYWYRQSLGQGPEFLIYFQGTGAADDSGLPNDRFFAVRPEGSVSTLKIQRTERGDSAVYLCASSFDRNYNEQFFGPGTRLTVL.

The chain recombines TRBV7-8 with TRBJ2-1, with 9 nucleotides matching TRBD2. The CDR3 contains 16 residues. Germline CDR1 and CDR2: SGHVS and FQNEAQ. V lost 5 bases, J lost 3 bases, and 8 bases stayed unmatched. CDR3 coding DNA: TGTGCCAGCAGCGCCTTAGCGGGAGTTAACTACAATGAGCAGTTCTTC. Translation gives CASSALAGVNYNEQFF. The whole variable domain, filled in from reference TRBV7-8 and TRBJ2-1, reads GAGVSQSPRYKVAKRGQDVALRCDPISGHVSLFWYQQALGQGPEFLTYFQNEAQLDKSGLPSDRFFAERPEGSVSTLKIQRTQQEDSAVYLCASSALAGVNYNEQFFGPGTRLTVL.

The rearrangement joins TRBV9 to TRBJ2-5, with D possibly being TRBD1 (6 bases). Judging by the DNA end, TRBJ2-7 fits better; the J call may be wrong. The V gene's germline CDR1 is SGDLS and CDR2 YYNGEE. This CDR3 is 14 amino acids long. The DNA for the CDR3 is TGTGCCAGCAGCTCCCCCGGACAGAGCTACGAGCAGTACTTC. Protein sequence: CASSSPGQSYEQYF.

The V gene is TRBV29-1, the J gene TRBJ1-1; 8 bases are a match to TRBD1. The germline gives CDR1 SQVTM, CDR2 ANQGSEA. CDR3 length: 14 residues. V shed 4 bases, J shed 0 bases, and the junction held 4 bases outside the gene matches. The CDR3 DNA reads as TGCAGCGTTGCGGACAGGGCCCTGAACACTGAAGCTTTCTTT. Translation gives CSVADRALNTEAFF.

V is TRBV27 and J is TRBJ2-2; 8 positions agree with TRBD2. The CDR3 consists of 15 residues. CDR1 is MNHEY and CDR2 is SMNVEV in the germline V gene (reference sequence). Losses at the gene ends were 7 bases for V and 5 bases for J; bases not matched to a gene: 9. The CDR3 DNA reads TGTGCCAGCAAAGGGTTAGCGGGACTGACCGGGGAGCTGTTTTTT. Translating it yields CASKGLAGLTGELFF.

The J gene is TRBJ2-7, the V gene TRBV5-3; D ambiguous. Being an ORF, TRBV5-3 has a function that is uncertain. Trimming stripped 10 bases from V and 2 bases from J, with 7 bases between. There are 10 residues in the CDR3. CDR3 sequence (DNA): TGTGCCGACCGACCCTACGAGCAGTACTTC. Residues: CADRPYEQYF.

This chain uses TRBV6-4 with TRBJ2-7, with D maybe TRBD1 (5 bases). The germline gives CDR1 MRHNA, CDR2 SNTAGT. The V end was cut by 9 bases, the J end by 2 bases, with 14 bases between. CDR3 size: 13 residues. The CDR3 DNA sequence: TGTGCCAGAGGGGTGGGCAGGCCCTACGAGCAGTACTTC. This translates into CARGVGRPYEQYF.

The genes are TRBV11-2 and TRBJ2-7, with D perhaps assigned TRBD1 or TRBD2 (5 bases each). V lost 2 bases to trimming and J lost 7 bases, with 18 bases between them. Germline lookup yields CDR1 SGHAT and CDR2 FQNNGV. CDR3 length: 15 amino acids. The CDR3 region is CASSLMMGDLSEQYF. In DNA, the CDR3 is TGTGCCAGCAGCTTAATGATGGGGGACCTCTCTGAGCAGTACTTC.